The rows below give T cell receptor beta chains drawn from one sample of a study of response to subunit inactivated influenza vaccine. MiXCR, applied by TCRdb to the RT-PCR reads, yields one record per CDR3 protein. The sample yields 650,000 or so distinct CDR3 sequences, about 14% seen once. This sample comprised PBMCs from blood, obtained approximately 15 days before vaccination. The receptors stem from a man over 45 who received an inactivated influenza vaccine. Each CDR3 is given with its conserved first and last residue. The order of the fields is V gene, clone size, D gene, J gene, CDR3 DNA, CDR3 protein. The D gene is left open where the match is weak. The listing skips clone size in some rows; elsewhere it reads once, few, many or a size class.

>TRBV25-1|few|TRBD2|TRBJ2-2
TGTGCCAGCAGCGAACTACTAGCGGGAGGTACCGGGGAGCTGTTTTTT
CASSELLAGGTGELFF
>TRBV6-1|few|NA|TRBJ2-7
TGTGCCAGCAGGACCCCTGGTTCCTACGAGCAGTACTTC
CASRTPGSYEQYF
>TRBV6-2/TRBV6-3|few|NA|TRBJ2-4
TGTGCCAGCAGTTACTCGAGGGGTTTTCAGTACTTC
CASSYSRGFQYF
>TRBV20-1|few|NA|TRBJ2-3
TGCAGTGCTAGAAGGACAGATACGCAGTATTTT
CSARRTDTQYF
>TRBV4-1|NA|NA|TRBJ2-5
TGCGCCAGCAGCCAAGGACAGCGAGGGGAGACCCAGTACTTC
CASSQGQRGETQYF
>TRBV12-3/TRBV12-4|few|NA|TRBJ2-5
TGTGCCAGCAGTTTATTAAGTTTGGGACTTCGCTCGGAGACCCAGTACTTC
CASSLLSLGLRSETQYF
>TRBV20-1|few|NA|TRBJ2-3
TGCAGTGCTAGGTTTAGCGCACGCACAGATACGCAGTATTTT
CSARFSARTDTQYF
>TRBV24-1|NA|NA|TRBJ2-1
TGTGCCACCGCGTTGTACAATGAGCAGTTCTTC
CATALYNEQFF
>TRBV11-2|few|NA|TRBJ2-5
TGTGCCAGCAGGCAGGACAATACAGGGTACCAAGAGACCCAGTACTTC
CASRQDNTGYQETQYF
>TRBV4-3|few|TRBD1|TRBJ1-2
TGCGCCAGCAGCTCCGGCCCCAGGGGGTTTGGTGGCTACACCTTC
CASSSGPRGFGGYTF
>TRBV11-2|NA|TRBD2|TRBJ2-5
TGTGCCAGCAGCTGGGGGACTAGCGGGAGACAAGAGACCCAGTACTTC
CASSWGTSGRQETQYF
>TRBV4-2|few|NA|TRBJ2-5
TGTGCCAGCAGCCAAGGTCCCCAGGGAGAAGAGACCCAGTACTTC
CASSQGPQGEETQYF
>TRBV5-1|NA|TRBD2|TRBJ2-2
TGCGCCAGCAGCTTGGCTAGCGGGATTACTCACACCGGGGAGCTGTTTTTT
CASSLASGITHTGELFF
>TRBV19|NA|NA|TRBJ2-3
TGTGCCAGTAGTATAATGGTTTTCTCCGCAGATACGCAGTATTTT
CASSIMVFSADTQYF
>TRBV9|few|NA|TRBJ1-2
TGTGCCAGCAGCGTTGGACAGCTAACAGCTAACTATGGCTACACCTTC
CASSVGQLTANYGYTF
>TRBV28|NA|NA|TRBJ2-7
TGTGCCAGCAGTTTGCACACCTACGAGCAGTACTTC
CASSLHTYEQYF
>TRBV3-1|few|NA|TRBJ2-3
TGTGCCAGCAGCCGCCGGGTCGGGGGCGTCGGGAATACGCAGTATTTT
CASSRRVGGVGNTQYF
>TRBV6-2/TRBV6-3|many|NA|TRBJ2-2
TGTGCCAGCAGTTTAGGACCGACTCGGGGCGGGGAGCTGTTTTTT
CASSLGPTRGGELFF
>TRBV4-3|NA|TRBD2|TRBJ2-1
TGCGCCAGCAGCCAAGGTCTAGCGGGAGGGAGTGAGCAGTTCTTC
CASSQGLAGGSEQFF
>TRBV28|NA|NA|TRBJ2-7
TGTGCCAGCAGCACGGAATCCCTTAGCTCCTACGAGCAGTACTTC
CASSTESLSSYEQYF
>TRBV20-1|NA|NA|TRBJ2-1
TGCAGTGCAAGACAGATTCTTGACAATGAGCAGTTCTTC
CSARQILDNEQFF
>TRBV2|NA|TRBD2|TRBJ2-1
TGTGCCAGCAGACCCACTAGCGGGGGGCCTTACTACAATGAGCAGTTCTTC
CASRPTSGGPYYNEQFF